This T cell receptor (beta chain) was captured in a study of blood T cell repertoires in COVID-19. Original methodology: Amplification with reference gene primers provided the estimates of nucleated cell counts. Produced via immunoSEQ multiplex PCR; TCRdb's table is partial and in-frame only. From that table come the V and J calls and clone size; the DNA was used to work out D and trimming. Among around 150,000 clones listed, about 80% were seen once. Symptom resolution, clearance, or two negative PCRs marked donors in Cohort 3 as recovered. The CDR3 spans 16 residues. With V trimmed by 4 bases and J by 5 bases, 11 bases remained unmatched. Germline CDR1 SGHTA, CDR2 FQGTGA.

The TCR comes from a woman in her sixties or seventies who had recovered from COVID-19. Sequencing was carried out using PBMCs or T cells enriched from blood (not recorded which). The J gene is TRBJ2-3, the V gene TRBV7-3; TRBD2 matches at 8 bases. The CDR3 bases are TGTGCCAGCAGCTCCCTTCGGGGGGGCAATGGAGATACGCAGTATTTT. Amino acids: CASSSLRGGNGDTQYF.